A single sample gave rise to the 18 T cell receptor beta chains below, sequenced in a study of CD8+CD57+ T cells in acquired aplastic anemia (dated by TCRdb to 2017 to 2018). Sequencing took place on an Illumina HiSeq 2000. TCR beta VDJ combination and CDR3 sequence profiling used genomic DNA as the template. TCRdb passed the public sequencing reads through fastp at Q25 and MiXCR, retaining productive beta sequences. CDR3 protein duplicates are merged, each entry listing the most common genes and DNA. Here the sample has roughly 150,000 distinct CDR3 sequences; around 45% occur a single time. The top ten clones comprise approximately 1.1% of the sample. Source material: sorted CD4+, CD8+, or CD8+CD57+ T cells (not recorded which) from PBMCs. These receptor sequences come from a human donor in good health.

The chain carries TRBV7-2 and TRBJ1-3; TRBD1 might be the D (5 bases). In germline, CDR1 is SGHTA, CDR2 FQGNSA. V shed 4 bases and J shed 8 bases, with 15 bases lying between them. CDR3 length equals 14 residues. The CDR3 DNA follows: TGTGCCAGCAGCTCCATCCAGGGACTCGACACCATATATTTT. Protein sequence: CASSSIQGLDTIYF.

This clonotype was observed at least ten times. The chain combines TRBV13 with TRBJ2-1; D remains ambiguous. Germline V gene lookup returns CDR1 PRHDT and CDR2 FYEKMQ (reference sequence). V was cut by 2 bases and J by 8 bases, with 10 bases left in between. CDR3 length equals 13 residues. The CDR3 coding sequence is TGTGCCAGCAGCTTAAGGGTTGGGGATGAGCAGTTCTTC. Translated, it gives CASSLRVGDEQFF. Drawing the rest from reference TRBV13 and TRBJ2-1, the complete variable domain is AAGVIQSPRHLIKEKRETATLKCYPIPRHDTVYWYQQGPGQDPQFLISFYEKMQSDKGSIPDRFSAQQFSDYHSELNMSSLELGDSALYFCASSLRVGDEQFFGPGTRLTVL.

This clonotype was counted ten times or more. The chain employs TRBV2 and TRBJ1-2; no reliable D call. The V gene's germline CDR1 is SNHLY and CDR2 FYNNEI. This CDR3 has 16 amino acids. With 0 bases removed from V and 8 bases from J, the gap between germline ends came to 19 bases. CDR3 nucleotide sequence: TGTGCCAGCAGTGAAGCGCTTCTTGGACGGTCTAAGGGCTACACCTTC. Translation: CASSEALLGRSKGYTF.

The gene calls are TRBV24-1 and TRBJ1-1; possibly TRBD1 for D (5 bases). The CDR3 is made up of 13 amino acids. CDR1 and CDR2 (germline): KGHDR, SFDVKD. Trimming left V 10 bases short and J 4 bases short, with 15 bases between. The CDR3 bases are TGTGCCACATCGGGACCGCCGAGCACTGAAGCTTTCTTT. It codes for CATSGPPSTEAFF.

The gene calls are TRBV2 and TRBJ2-7, with 10 bases identical to TRBD2. The CDR3 contains 16 residues. Germline CDR1 SNHLY, CDR2 FYNNEI. The ends lost 7 bases at V and 5 bases at J; junction bases unmatched: 14. As DNA, the CDR3 is TGTGCCAGCACCCTCCGAAGCGGGGGGGCCTTCGACGAGCAGTACTTC. Residues: CASTLRSGGAFDEQYF. Together with reference TRBV2 and TRBJ2-7, the CDR3 gives the full variable domain: EPEVTQTPSHQVTQMGQEVILRCVPISNHLYFYWYRQILGQKVEFLVSFYNNEISEKSEIFDDQFSVERPDGSNFTLKIRSTKLEDSAMYFCASTLRSGGAFDEQYFGPGTRLTVT.

This chain connects TRBV19 to TRBJ1-2; D may be TRBD1 (5 bases). Germline-derived CDR1 and CDR2 are LNHDA and SQIVND (reference sequence). V lost 7 bases to trimming and J lost 1 base, with 10 bases between them. The CDR3 runs to 13 residues. The CDR3, as DNA: TGTGCCAGTACTCCAGGGATTAACTATGGCTACACCTTC. Its translation: CASTPGINYGYTF.

The J gene is TRBJ2-4, the V gene TRBV5-1; D is possibly TRBD1 or TRBD2 (5 bases each). V was trimmed by 0 bases and J by 2 bases, leaving 9 bases between them. CDR1 is SGHRS, CDR2 YFSETQ, per germline. This CDR3 contains 15 residues. CDR3 bases: TGCGCCAGCAGCTTGGCCGGGACGACCAAAAACATTCAGTACTTC. It encodes CASSLAGTTKNIQYF.

This clonotype has ten or more counts. This chain uses TRBV20-1 with TRBJ2-3, with TRBD2 matching 10 bases. The length of the CDR3 is 14 residues. Unmatched junction bases numbered 6, after V lost 5 bases and J lost 4 bases. Germline V gene lookup returns CDR1 DFQATT and CDR2 SNEGSKA (reference sequence). In DNA, the CDR3 is TGCAGTGCTCCAGCGGGGGGGCCATCAGATACGCAGTATTTT. It is translated as CSAPAGGPSDTQYF.

The chain uses TRBV6-1 and TRBJ1-6; D perhaps matches TRBD1 (5 bases). The CDR3 has 14 amino acids. Trimming cost V 8 bases and J 7 bases, with 15 bases left between them. CDR1 is MNHNS, CDR2 SASEGT, per germline. Here the CDR3 DNA reads TGTGCCAGCCAGACCGGAGGGGTCAATTCACCCCTCCACTTT. Translation: CASQTGGVNSPLHF.

V is TRBV20-1 and J is TRBJ2-7; 8 bases agree with TRBD1. With 6 bases clipped from V and 3 bases from J, the junction kept 7 bases outside the gene matches. CDR3 size: 13 residues. Looked up from germline, CDR1 is DFQATT and CDR2 is SNEGSKA (reference sequence). CDR3 bases: TGCAGTGCAAAGAGGACAGGGATCTACGAGCAGTACTTC. This sequence encodes CSAKRTGIYEQYF.

The genes are TRBV2 and TRBJ2-7; D perhaps matches TRBD2 (6 bases). This CDR3 spans 14 amino acids. V lost 8 bases and J lost 4, with 18 bases in between. Germline V gene data show CDR1 as SNHLY and CDR2 as FYNNEI. CDR3 in amino acids: CASYPGTPQYEQYF. CDR3 sequence (DNA): TGTGCCAGCTATCCCGGGACTCCCCAATACGAGCAGTACTTC.

The chain is built from TRBV9 and TRBJ2-7; D might be TRBD2 (5 bases). CDR1 is SGDLS and CDR2 is YYNGEE in the germline V gene. CDR3 length: 12 amino acids. Trimming left V 4 bases short and J 3 bases short, with 8 bases between. The CDR3 bases are TGTGCCAGCAGCCAGGCGGGCTACGAGCAGTACTTC. Residues: CASSQAGYEQYF.

The J gene is TRBJ2-2, the V gene TRBV20-1; TRBD1 aligns across 10 bases. After removal of 3 bases from V and 1 base from J, the junction contained 2 bases not matched to a gene. The V gene's germline CDR1 is DFQATT and CDR2 SNEGSKA (reference sequence). The CDR3 is made up of 15 amino acids. CDR3 protein: CSARTGGLNTGELFF. In nucleotides, the CDR3 is TGCAGTGCTAGGACAGGGGGCCTGAACACCGGGGAGCTGTTTTTT.

Concerning this clonotype itself: Since a much larger clone is just one base distant, this may be a read error. The J gene is TRBJ2-2, the V gene TRBV11-3; the D call may be TRBD1 or TRBD2 (5 bases each). The germline gives CDR1 SGHNT, CDR2 YENEEA. The CDR3 spans 12 residues. The CDR3 DNA reads TGTGCCAGCAGCTTGGAGACCGGGGACCTGTTTTTT. Translation gives CASSLETGDLFF. Together with reference TRBV11-3 and TRBJ2-2, the CDR3 gives the full variable domain: EAGVVQSPRYKIIEKKQPVAFWCNPISGHNTLYWYLQNLGQGPELLIRYENEEAVDDSQLPKDRFSAERLKGVDSTLKIQPAELGDSAVYLCASSLETGDLFFGEGSRLTVL.

As concerns this clonotype: It may be a read error: a sequence one base away is much more abundant. The rearrangement uses TRBV10-3 and TRBJ2-7, with 7 positions matching TRBD1. Germline values: CDR1 ENHRY, CDR2 SYGVKD. This CDR3 has 14 amino acids. For the CDR3, the DNA is TGTGCCAGCAGATACCGGGACAGAGACTACGAGCAGTGCTTC. Its translation: CASRYRDRDYEQCF.

This sequence joins TRBV6-4 and TRBJ1-5; D is undetermined. This CDR3 is built from 12 residues. Germline-derived CDR1 and CDR2 are MRHNA and SNTAGT. Trimming removed 8 bases from V and 1 base from J, with 6 bases in between. CDR3 in amino acids: CASRESNQPQHF. CDR3 nucleotides: TGTGCCAGCCGGGAGAGCAATCAGCCCCAGCATTTT.

Many counts were recorded for this clonotype. The chain combines TRBV28 with TRBJ1-6; D gene uncertain. Looked up from germline, CDR1 is MDHEN and CDR2 is SYDVKM. The CDR3 is 12 residues long. The V and J ends lost 2 bases and 11 bases respectively, with 7 bases between them. The DNA for the CDR3 is TGTGCCAGCAGTTTACGGTCAGCACCCCTCCACTTT. It yields the protein CASSLRSAPLHF.

The rearrangement links TRBV10-3 to TRBJ2-7; TRBD2 matches 7 bases. The CDR3 runs 12 residues. J was trimmed by 5 bases and V by 10 bases; bases with no gene match: 8. CDR1 and CDR2 (germline): ENHRY, SYGVKD. The CDR3 DNA follows: TGTGCCAGCCGGGCCGGGACTAACGAGCAGTACTTC. It codes for CASRAGTNEQYF.